The entry below describes one T cell receptor (beta chain). Its antigen is unidentified. The CDR3 sequence is 18 residues long. Germline CDR1 reads MGHRA; CDR2 reads YSYEKL. Trimming removed 4 bases from V and 2 bases from J, with 24 bases in between. This specimen comes from a study of beta chain features in type 1 diabetes. The isolated RNA, all of it, was reverse transcribed, so expressed TCRB transcripts were what got sequenced. Only in-frame clones appear in the TCRdb table, and some are missing; sequencing was by immunoSEQ multiplex PCR. The sample lists under 450,000 clones, roughly 14% seen once, with roughly 0.033% in the top ten. Study-wide findings and caveats: A cDNA-based sequencing approach could over-represent cells with high TCR expression. TCRB CDR3s from Type 1 diabetes patients were moderately but significantly shorter in all four CD4+ subsets. Insertions at VDJ junctions were less frequent in type 1 diabetes patients. These patients also deleted more nucleotides at the same junctions.

The collection from each donor was one heparinised blood draw averaging roughly 0.11 L. The TCR sequence derives from a man aged 25-45 years in good health. Sequencing used naive CD4+ T cells from blood. The chain is built from TRBV4-1 and TRBJ2-7; maybe TRBD1 (6 bases). The CDR3 DNA reads TGCGCCAGCAGCCGAGAACCGGCCGGGACATCTGACACCTACGAGCAGTACGTC. As protein: CASSREPAGTSDTYEQYV.